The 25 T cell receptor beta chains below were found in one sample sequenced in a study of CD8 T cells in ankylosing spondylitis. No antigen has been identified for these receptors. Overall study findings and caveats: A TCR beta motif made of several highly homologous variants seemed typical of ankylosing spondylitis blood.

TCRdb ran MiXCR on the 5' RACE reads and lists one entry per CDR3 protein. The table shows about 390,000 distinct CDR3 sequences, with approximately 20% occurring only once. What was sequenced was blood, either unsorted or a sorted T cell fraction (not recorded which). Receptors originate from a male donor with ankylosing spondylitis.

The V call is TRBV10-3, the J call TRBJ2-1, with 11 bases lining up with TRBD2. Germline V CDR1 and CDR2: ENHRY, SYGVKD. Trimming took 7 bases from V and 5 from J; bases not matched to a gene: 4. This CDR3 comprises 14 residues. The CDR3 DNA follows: TGTGCCATCAAGAGGGGACTAGCGGACAATGAGCAGTTCTTC. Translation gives CAIKRGLADNEQFF.

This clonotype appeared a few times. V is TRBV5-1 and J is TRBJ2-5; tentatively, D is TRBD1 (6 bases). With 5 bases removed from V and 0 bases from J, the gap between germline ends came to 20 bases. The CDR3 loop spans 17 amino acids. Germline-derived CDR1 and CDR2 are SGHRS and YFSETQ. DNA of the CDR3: TGCGCCAGCAGGGAGGAGAGAGGGGGTTCCTACCAAGAGACCCAGTACTTC. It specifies CASREERGGSYQETQYF. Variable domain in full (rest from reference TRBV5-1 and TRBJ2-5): KAGVTQTPRYLIKTRGQQVTLSCSPISGHRSVSWYQQTPGQGLQFLFEYFSETQRNKGNFPGRFSGRQFSNSRSEMNVSTLELGDSALYLCASREERGGSYQETQYFGPGTRLLVL.

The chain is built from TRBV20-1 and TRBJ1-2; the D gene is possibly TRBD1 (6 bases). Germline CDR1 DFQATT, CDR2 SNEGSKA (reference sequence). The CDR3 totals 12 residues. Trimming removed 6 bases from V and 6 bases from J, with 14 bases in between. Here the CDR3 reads CSAHHRAHGYTF. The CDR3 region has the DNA TGCAGTGCCCACCACAGGGCGCATGGCTACACCTTC.

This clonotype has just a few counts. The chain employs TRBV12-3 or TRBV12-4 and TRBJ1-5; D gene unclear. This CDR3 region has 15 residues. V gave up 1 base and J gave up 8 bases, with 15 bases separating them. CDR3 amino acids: CASSLGRENWKPQHF. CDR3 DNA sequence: TGTGCCAGCAGTTTAGGCCGGGAAAACTGGAAGCCCCAGCATTTT.

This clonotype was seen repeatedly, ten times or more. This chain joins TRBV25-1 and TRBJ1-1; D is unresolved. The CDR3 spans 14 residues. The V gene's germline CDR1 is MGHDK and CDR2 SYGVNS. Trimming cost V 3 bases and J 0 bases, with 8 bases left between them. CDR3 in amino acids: CASSDLAMNTEAFF. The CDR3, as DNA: TGTGCCAGCAGTGACCTGGCCATGAACACTGAAGCTTTCTTT.

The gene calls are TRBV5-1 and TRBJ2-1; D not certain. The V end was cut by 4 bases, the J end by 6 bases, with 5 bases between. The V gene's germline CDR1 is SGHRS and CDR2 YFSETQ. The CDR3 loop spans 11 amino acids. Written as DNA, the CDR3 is TGCGCCAGCAGCGACTCCAATGAGCAGTTCTTC. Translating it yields CASSDSNEQFF. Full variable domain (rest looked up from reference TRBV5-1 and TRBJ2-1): KAGVTQTPRYLIKTRGQQVTLSCSPISGHRSVSWYQQTPGQGLQFLFEYFSETQRNKGNFPGRFSGRQFSNSRSEMNVSTLELGDSALYLCASSDSNEQFFGPGTRLTVL.

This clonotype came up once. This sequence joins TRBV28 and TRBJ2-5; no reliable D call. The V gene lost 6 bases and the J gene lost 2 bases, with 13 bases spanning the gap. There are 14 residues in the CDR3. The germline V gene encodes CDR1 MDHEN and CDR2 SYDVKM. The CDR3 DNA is TGTGCCAGCAGCCTAACGGCAGTACAAGAGACCCAGTACTTC. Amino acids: CASSLTAVQETQYF.

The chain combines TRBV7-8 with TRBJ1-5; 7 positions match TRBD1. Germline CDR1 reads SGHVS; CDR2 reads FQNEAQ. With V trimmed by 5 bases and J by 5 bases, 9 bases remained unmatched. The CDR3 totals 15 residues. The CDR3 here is CASSQGVGGYQPQHF. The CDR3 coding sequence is TGTGCCAGCAGCCAGGGGGTGGGAGGCTATCAGCCCCAGCATTTT.

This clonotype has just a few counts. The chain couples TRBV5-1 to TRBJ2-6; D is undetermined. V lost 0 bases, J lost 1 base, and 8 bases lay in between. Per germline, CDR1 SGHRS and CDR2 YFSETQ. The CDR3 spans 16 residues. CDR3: CASSLDHTSGANVLTF. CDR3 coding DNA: TGCGCCAGCAGCTTGGACCATACGTCTGGGGCCAACGTCCTGACTTTC.

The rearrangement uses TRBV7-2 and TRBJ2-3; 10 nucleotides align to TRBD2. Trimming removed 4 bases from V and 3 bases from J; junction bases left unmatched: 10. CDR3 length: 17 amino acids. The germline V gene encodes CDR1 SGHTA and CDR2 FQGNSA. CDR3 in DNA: TGTGCCAGCAGCTCCCCGTCTAGCGGGAGAGGTACAGATACGCAGTATTTT. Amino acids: CASSSPSSGRGTDTQYF.

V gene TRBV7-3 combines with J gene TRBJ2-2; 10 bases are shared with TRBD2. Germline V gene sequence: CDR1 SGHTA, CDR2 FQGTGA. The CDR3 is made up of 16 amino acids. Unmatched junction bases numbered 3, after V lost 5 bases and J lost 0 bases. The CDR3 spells CASSASGRANTGELFF. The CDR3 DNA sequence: TGTGCCAGCAGCGCCAGCGGGAGGGCGAACACCGGGGAGCTGTTTTTT.

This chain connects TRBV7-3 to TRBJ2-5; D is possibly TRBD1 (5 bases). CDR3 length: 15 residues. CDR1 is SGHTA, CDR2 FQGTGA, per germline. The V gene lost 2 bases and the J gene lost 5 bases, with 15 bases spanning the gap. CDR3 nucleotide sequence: TGTGCCAGCAGCTTAGGCTCAGGGTACGGCGAGACCCAGTACTTC. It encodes CASSLGSGYGETQYF.

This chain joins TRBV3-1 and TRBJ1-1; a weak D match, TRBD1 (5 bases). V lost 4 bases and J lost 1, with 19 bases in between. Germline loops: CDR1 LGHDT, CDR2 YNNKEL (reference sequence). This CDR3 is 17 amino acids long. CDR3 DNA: TGTGCCAGCAGCCTTCCTAATACCAGGGAGAGGAACACTGAAGCTTTCTTT. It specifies CASSLPNTRERNTEAFF. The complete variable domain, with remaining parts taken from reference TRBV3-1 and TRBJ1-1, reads DTAVSQTPKYLVTQMGNDKSIKCEQNLGHDTMYWYKQDSKKFLKIMFSYNNKELIINETVPNRFSPKSPDKAHLNLHINSLELGDSAVYFCASSLPNTRERNTEAFFGQGTRLTVV.

CDR3 sequence reads: CASSLDTGEGRKPQHF. DNA for the CDR3: TGTGCCAGCAGCCTGGATACAGGAGAAGGGCGAAAGCCCCAGCATTTT. This chain links TRBV7-8 with TRBJ1-5, with D possibly TRBD1 on 5 matching bases. Germline CDR1 is SGHVS and CDR2 is FQNEAQ. This CDR3 region has 16 residues. Trimming cost V 5 bases and J 8 bases, with 22 bases left between them.

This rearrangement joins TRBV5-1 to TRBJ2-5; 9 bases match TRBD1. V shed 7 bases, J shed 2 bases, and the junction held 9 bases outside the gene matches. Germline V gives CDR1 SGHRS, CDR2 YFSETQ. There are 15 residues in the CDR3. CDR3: CASASGTGFQETQYF. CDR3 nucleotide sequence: TGCGCCAGCGCTTCCGGGACAGGGTTTCAAGAGACCCAGTACTTC. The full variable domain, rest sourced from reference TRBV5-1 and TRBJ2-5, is KAGVTQTPRYLIKTRGQQVTLSCSPISGHRSVSWYQQTPGQGLQFLFEYFSETQRNKGNFPGRFSGRQFSNSRSEMNVSTLELGDSALYLCASASGTGFQETQYFGPGTRLLVL.

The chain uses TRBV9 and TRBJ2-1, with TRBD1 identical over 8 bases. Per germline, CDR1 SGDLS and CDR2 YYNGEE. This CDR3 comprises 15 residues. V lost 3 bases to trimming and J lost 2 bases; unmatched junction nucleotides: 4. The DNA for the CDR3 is TGTGCCAGCAGCGGAGGACAGGGAACCTACAATGAGCAGTTCTTC. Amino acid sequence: CASSGGQGTYNEQFF.

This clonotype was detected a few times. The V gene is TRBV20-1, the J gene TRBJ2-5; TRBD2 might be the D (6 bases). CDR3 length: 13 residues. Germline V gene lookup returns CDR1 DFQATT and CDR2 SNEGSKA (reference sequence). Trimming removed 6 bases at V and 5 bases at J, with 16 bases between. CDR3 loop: CSAVGGAGETQYF. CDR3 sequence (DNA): TGCAGTGCCGTTGGAGGGGCGGGGGAGACCCAGTACTTC.

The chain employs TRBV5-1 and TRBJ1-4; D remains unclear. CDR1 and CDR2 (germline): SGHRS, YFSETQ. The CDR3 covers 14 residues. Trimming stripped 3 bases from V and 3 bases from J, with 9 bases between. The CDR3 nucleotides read TGCGCCAGCAGCTCGAATTTCGCTAATGAAAAACTGTTTTTT. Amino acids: CASSSNFANEKLFF.

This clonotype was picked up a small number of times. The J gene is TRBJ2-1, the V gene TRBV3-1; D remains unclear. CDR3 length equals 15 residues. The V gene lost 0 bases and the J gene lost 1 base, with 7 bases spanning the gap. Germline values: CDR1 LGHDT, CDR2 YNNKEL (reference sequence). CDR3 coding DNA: TGTGCCAGCAGCCAAGAAGGACGTTCCTACAATGAGCAGTTCTTC. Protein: CASSQEGRSYNEQFF.

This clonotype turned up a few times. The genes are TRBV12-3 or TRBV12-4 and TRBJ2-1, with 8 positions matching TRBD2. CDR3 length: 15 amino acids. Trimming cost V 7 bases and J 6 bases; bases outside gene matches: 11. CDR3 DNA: TGTGCCAGCACCCCCCGTAGCGGGGTGGGCAATGAGCAGTTCTTC. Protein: CASTPRSGVGNEQFF.

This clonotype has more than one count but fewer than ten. The CDR3 coding sequence is TGTGCCAGCAGCCAAGACGGGGGTCAGCCCCAGCATTTT. Encoded protein: CASSQDGGQPQHF. This sequence joins TRBV3-1 and TRBJ1-5; TRBD1 is a possible D gene (5 bases). Looked up from germline, CDR1 is LGHDT and CDR2 is YNNKEL (reference sequence). The CDR3 runs 13 residues. V was pared by 0 bases and J by 6 bases, with 6 bases between. Looking up the rest from reference TRBV3-1 and TRBJ1-5 gives the full variable domain: DTAVSQTPKYLVTQMGNDKSIKCEQNLGHDTMYWYKQDSKKFLKIMFSYNNKELIINETVPNRFSPKSPDKAHLNLHINSLELGDSAVYFCASSQDGGQPQHFGDGTRLSIL.

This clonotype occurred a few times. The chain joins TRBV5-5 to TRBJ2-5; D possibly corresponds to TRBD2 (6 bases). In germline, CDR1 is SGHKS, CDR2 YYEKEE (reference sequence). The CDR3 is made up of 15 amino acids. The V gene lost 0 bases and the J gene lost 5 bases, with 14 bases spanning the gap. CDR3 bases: TGTGCCAGCAGCTTGGAGTTAGCGGTGGGGGAGACCCAGTACTTC. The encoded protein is CASSLELAVGETQYF.

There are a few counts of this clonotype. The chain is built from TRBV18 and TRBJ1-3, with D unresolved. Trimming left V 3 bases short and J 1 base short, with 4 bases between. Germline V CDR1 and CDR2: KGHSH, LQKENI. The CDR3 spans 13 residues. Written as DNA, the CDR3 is TGTGCCAGCTCACCTCGGTCTGGAAACACCATATATTTT. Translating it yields CASSPRSGNTIYF.

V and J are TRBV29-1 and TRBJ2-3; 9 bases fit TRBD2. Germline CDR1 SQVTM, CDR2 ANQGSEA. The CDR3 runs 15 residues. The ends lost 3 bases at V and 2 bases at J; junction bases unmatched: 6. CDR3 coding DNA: TGCAGCGTTGACCCGACTAGCGGTGACACAGATACGCAGTATTTT. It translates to CSVDPTSGDTDTQYF.

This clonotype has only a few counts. The CDR3 nucleotides are TGTGCCAGCAGCGTAGGTGGAAGCGAGAACACCGGGGAGCTGTTTTTT. Amino acids: CASSVGGSENTGELFF. The rearrangement uses TRBV9 and TRBJ2-2; D is unclear. Germline CDR1 is SGDLS and CDR2 is YYNGEE. There are 16 residues in the CDR3. V lost 0 bases and J lost 1, with 10 bases in between.